This T cell receptor beta chain derives from a study of beta chain features in type 1 diabetes. Study results and caveats: A cDNA-based sequencing approach could over-represent cells with high TCR expression. Shorter templates might be favored by PCR, and equally so in patients and in controls. VDJ junctions in type 1 diabetes patients carried more deletions and fewer insertions.

Investigators reverse transcribed all isolated RNA, so they sequenced expressed TCRB transcripts. Sequencing was performed with immunoSEQ multiplex PCR; in TCRdb, only in-frame clones are kept and a portion is missing. The data contain 970,000 or so clones, around a sixth of them seen just once; the ten biggest clones take up about 0.02%. This clone was found a few times. Its antigen is as yet unknown. The germline V and J ends were trimmed by 2 bases and 0 bases, with 8 bases remaining between them. The CDR3 has 14 residues. Germline loops: CDR1 SGHAT, CDR2 FQDESV (reference sequence). The clonotype originates from a woman younger than 35 in good health. This chain joins TRBV11-1 and TRBJ2-7; D is unresolved. The specimen was naive CD4+ T cells from blood. The CDR3 spells CASSLNSNSYEQYF. The CDR3 DNA reads as TGTGCCAGCAGCTTAAACAGCAACTCCTACGAGCAGTACTTC.